These 17 T cell receptor beta chains were sequenced from one sample in a study of T cells in localized non-small cell lung cancer. Here immunoSEQ multiplex PCR was the method, and the copy in TCRdb shows in-frame clones only, minus some. The data contain 70,000 to 85,000 clones, 84% of them singletons. This sample comprised peripheral blood, obtained before any cancer treatment. Receptor source: a female donor of 60 years or more with stage I lung adenocarcinoma.

The chain employs TRBV5-4 and TRBJ1-2; the D gene is possibly TRBD1 (5 bases). Deletions cut 0 bases from V and 5 bases from J, with 8 bases between. The CDR3 has 13 amino acids. Germline CDR1 and CDR2: SGHNT and YYREEE (reference sequence). CDR3 DNA: TGTGCCAGCAGCTTGGGGGGGGAGTATGGCTACACCTTC. It encodes CASSLGGEYGYTF.

The genes are TRBV4-1 and TRBJ2-1; 7 nucleotides line up with TRBD2. The CDR3 covers 15 residues. Germline V gene sequence: CDR1 MGHRA, CDR2 YSYEKL. After removal of 0 bases from V and 7 bases from J, the junction contained 6 bases not matched to a gene. The CDR3 DNA sequence: TGCGCCAGCAGCCAAGAAGGCCGGGGGGTAAATGAGCAGTTCTTC. Its translation: CASSQEGRGVNEQFF.

This clone has only one observation. The chain is built from TRBV5-1 and TRBJ1-1; D is perhaps TRBD1 (5 bases). V gave up 5 bases and J gave up 3 bases, with 11 bases separating them. This CDR3 is 13 amino acids long. From germline, CDR1 is SGHRS and CDR2 YFSETQ. CDR3 residues: CASSPGGDTEAFF. CDR3 in DNA: TGCGCCAGCAGTCCGGGGGGTGACACTGAAGCTTTCTTT.

The chain couples TRBV27 to TRBJ2-4, with 8 bases aligning to TRBD1. Unmatched junction bases numbered 8, after V lost 4 bases and J lost 6 bases. CDR3 length: 15 residues. CDR1 MNHEY and CDR2 SMNVEV come from the germline V gene (reference sequence). CDR3 in DNA: TGTGCCAGCAGTTCCCGGACAGGGATGGGAAACATTCAGTACTTC. Translated: CASSSRTGMGNIQYF.

This clone has more than one count but fewer than ten. The chain recombines TRBV19 with TRBJ2-2; TRBD2 is a possible D gene (5 bases). Germline lookup yields CDR1 LNHDA and CDR2 SQIVND (reference sequence). This CDR3 comprises 18 residues. V was cut by 3 bases and J by 5 bases, with 22 bases left in between. The CDR3 bases are TGTGCCAGTAGTATTCTCTCCCTGGGAGTTTTAGATACCGGGGAGCTGTTTTTT. Its protein product is CASSILSLGVLDTGELFF.

The gene calls are TRBV18 and TRBJ2-4, with D tentatively TRBD1 (6 bases). The V and J ends lost 3 bases and 7 bases respectively, with 16 bases between them. This CDR3 spans 15 amino acids. Germline assignment: CDR1 KGHSH and CDR2 LQKENI. The CDR3 region is CASSPPGTSANIQYF. The CDR3 DNA reads as TGTGCCAGCTCACCTCCCGGGACATCGGCCAACATTCAGTACTTC.

V usage is TRBV11-1 and J usage is TRBJ1-6, with D hard to call. The CDR3 has 15 amino acids. CDR1 is SGHAT and CDR2 is FQDESV in the germline V gene (reference sequence). V lost 5 bases and J lost 5, with 13 bases in between. CDR3 in DNA: TGTGCCAGCAGCGCGAACCGGCCCCATAATTCACCCCTCCACTTT. Translation gives CASSANRPHNSPLHF.

The chain joins TRBV6-5 to TRBJ1-4; D gene uncertain. The CDR3 extends over 14 amino acids. In germline, CDR1 is MNHEY, CDR2 SVGAGI. The V end lost 4 bases, the J end lost 3 bases, and 9 bases lay between the germline ends. CDR3 nucleotide sequence: TGTGCCAGCAGTTTGTCAATGGCTAATGAAAAACTGTTTTTT. This codes for CASSLSMANEKLFF.

The rearrangement links TRBV5-1 to TRBJ1-1; 7 nucleotides align to TRBD1. Looked up from germline, CDR1 is SGHRS and CDR2 is YFSETQ. The V gene end was trimmed by 4 bases and the J gene end by 4 bases; junction bases not matched to a gene: 10. This CDR3 spans 15 amino acids. CDR3 in amino acids: CASSPGTARGTEAFF. The CDR3 nucleotides read TGCGCCAGCAGCCCAGGGACAGCTCGGGGCACTGAAGCTTTCTTT.

The rearrangement links TRBV7-2 to TRBJ2-3, with TRBD2 matching 7 bases. Per germline, CDR1 SGHTA and CDR2 FQGNSA. The CDR3 contains 15 residues. V was clipped by 2 bases and J by 2 bases; unmatched bases: 4. CDR3 region: CASSLRGGTTDTQYF. The CDR3 DNA sequence: TGTGCCAGCAGCTTAAGGGGAGGGACCACAGATACGCAGTATTTT.

The rearrangement joins TRBV19 to TRBJ2-1; D is possibly TRBD2 (5 bases). The CDR3 sequence is 12 residues long. The germline V and J ends were trimmed by 7 bases and 7 bases, with 11 bases remaining between them. In germline, CDR1 is LNHDA, CDR2 SQIVND (reference sequence). The CDR3 loop is CASTEGGNEQFF. The CDR3, as DNA: TGTGCCAGTACCGAGGGCGGGAATGAGCAGTTCTTC.

The chain couples TRBV7-2 to TRBJ2-3; D may be TRBD2 (5 bases). The CDR3 consists of 14 residues. From germline, CDR1 is SGHTA and CDR2 FQGNSA. The V end was cut by 6 bases, the J end by 1 base, with 11 bases between. The CDR3 is CASSGGYGTDTQYF. Written as DNA, the CDR3 is TGTGCCAGCAGTGGAGGCTACGGCACAGATACGCAGTATTTT.

The chain has TRBV19 and TRBJ1-5; 8 nucleotides line up with TRBD1. The ends lost 6 bases at V and 6 bases at J; junction bases unmatched: 4. The germline V gene encodes CDR1 LNHDA and CDR2 SQIVND (reference sequence). This CDR3 comprises 13 residues. This chain's CDR3 is CASRDREGQPQHF. The CDR3, as DNA: TGTGCCAGTAGGGACAGGGAGGGTCAGCCCCAGCATTTT.

The rearrangement joins TRBV5-4 to TRBJ1-3, with TRBD1 as a possible D gene (6 bases). Germline CDR1 reads SGHNT; CDR2 reads YYREEE (reference sequence). There are 17 residues in the CDR3. The V and J ends lost 2 bases and 1 base respectively, with 16 bases between them. The CDR3, as DNA: TGTGCCAGCAGCTTACAGGGAGTAGTTCCTTCTGGAAACACCATATATTTT. This encodes CASSLQGVVPSGNTIYF.

This clone showed up just once. The chain recombines TRBV6-1 with TRBJ2-5, with D uncertain. V dropped 3 bases and J dropped 5 bases, with 13 bases sitting between them. This CDR3 is 14 amino acids long. From germline, CDR1 is MNHNS and CDR2 SASEGT. CDR3 coding DNA: TGTGCCAGCAGTGACCGCTCAGGCAGGGAGACCCAGTACTTC. Amino acid sequence: CASSDRSGRETQYF.

This clone was observed a single time. The J gene is TRBJ1-2, the V gene TRBV19; D is undetermined. In germline, CDR1 is LNHDA, CDR2 SQIVND (reference sequence). V was shortened by 3 bases and J by 4 bases, with 12 bases between the two germline ends. There are 14 residues in the CDR3. The CDR3 DNA is TGTGCCAGTAGTATCGGGCCAGAGGGCTATGGCTACACCTTC. Its translation is CASSIGPEGYGYTF.

This clone appeared a few times. The chain carries TRBV7-2 and TRBJ1-1, with D unresolved. This CDR3 is 12 amino acids long. V was cut by 5 bases and J by 6 bases, with 10 bases left in between. Germline V gene sequence: CDR1 SGHTA, CDR2 FQGNSA. CDR3 DNA sequence: TGTGCCAGCAGCCCCCCTTGGGCTGAAGCTTTCTTT. Translated, it gives CASSPPWAEAFF.